This T cell receptor (beta chain) is drawn from a study of T cell changes during pregnancy in multiple sclerosis. CDR1 and CDR2 from the germline V gene are ENHRY and SYGVKD. This CDR3 is built from 16 residues. Trimming at V came to 10 bases and at J to 1 base, leaving 10 bases not matched to a gene. This table comes from immunoSEQ multiplex PCR, and its TCRdb copy is limited to in-frame clones, with some not included. This table has tens of thousands of clones, approximately 94% appearing once. The V call is TRBV10-3, the J call TRBJ1-6; 7 bases align to TRBD1. The origin of this receptor is a female donor with multiple sclerosis, enrolled in a pregnancy study. The starting material was CD4+ T cells from peripheral blood mononuclear cells, obtained in the second trimester of pregnancy. The CDR3 DNA is TGTGCCACCTCCGGACAGGAAGGGTCCTATAATTCACCCCTCCACTTT. Protein: CATSGQEGSYNSPLHF.